The clone carrying this T cell receptor beta chain ranks as medium-sized (0.01 to 0.1%). These data are taken from a study of low-dose radiotherapy and immunotherapy resistance in tumors. Time point given: after trial treatment. Treatment meaning: LDRT plus nivolumab, ipilimumab, low-dose cyclophosphamide and aspirin (RACIN trial). Donors were treated with nivolumab, ipilimumab, aspirin, and low-dose cyclophosphamide and radiotherapy. The TCRs were subjected to amplification over roughly 18 PCR cycles employing a constant-region primer in conjunction with a V-primer adapter. TCRdb redid the calling of the reads with MiXCR, one entry per CDR3 protein. The sample comprises roughly 52,000 distinct CDR3 sequences, around 35% of which are singletons, and under 8.5% rests with the top ten. This sequence originates from a male donor with rectosigmoid adenocarcinoma. This material consisted of PBMCs, taken after low-dose radiotherapy plus immunotherapy.

CDR3 sequence: CASTARKAGYNSPLHF. The CDR3 DNA is TGTGCCAGCACCGCTCGGAAGGCGGGTTATAATTCACCCCTCCACTTT. This chain links TRBV28 with TRBJ1-6; D gene uncertain. Germline-derived CDR1 and CDR2 are MDHEN and SYDVKM. The CDR3 is made up of 16 amino acids. Trimming pared 7 bases from V and 4 bases from J, leaving 17 bases between.